These T cell receptor beta chains were read from a single sample in a study of cytomegalovirus exposure and HLA in healthy donors. Assay used: immunoSEQ multiplex PCR; TCRdb lists only in-frame clones, some missing. The sample records 140,000 or so clones, about four fifths being singletons. What was sequenced was PBMCs. These receptors were taken from a woman aged 40-49 years in good health and CMV-seropositive. CDR3s include the opening cysteine and the closing phenylalanine or tryptophan. A D gene is named only where the DNA matches it firmly. For some rows the clone size is stated as once, few or many, or as a class when expanded; others skip it.

TRBJ1-4	NA	TRBV30	NA	TGTGCCTGGAGTGTCTGGGCAGGGTACGAAAAACTGTTTTTT	CAWSVWAGYEKLFF
TRBJ2-2	NA	TRBV2	NA	TGTGCCAGCAGTCGGGGGTTCACCGGGGAGCTGTTTTTT	CASSRGFTGELFF
TRBJ1-2	NA	TRBV28	NA	TGTGCCAGCAGTTCGACCGGGTCTATGAATGGCTACACCTTC	CASSSTGSMNGYTF
TRBJ2-7	NA	TRBV4-1	TRBD1	TGCGCCAGCAGCGTCGGACAGGGCCCCCTCTACGAGCAGTACTTC	CASSVGQGPLYEQYF
TRBJ2-7	few	TRBV7-9	NA	TGTGCCAGCAGCTTAGCGGGGAGCTCCTACGAGCAGTACTTC	CASSLAGSSYEQYF
TRBJ1-1	few	TRBV19	TRBD1	TGTGCCAGTAGCGACGGACAGGGGAACATCGGGGCTTTCTTT	CASSDGQGNIGAFF
TRBJ2-5	NA	TRBV7-2	NA	TGTGCCAGCAGCCCCGCCCAACGTAGCCCCACAGAGACCCAGTACTTC	CASSPAQRSPTETQYF
TRBJ1-1	NA	TRBV19	TRBD1	TGTGCCACCCGAGGACAGGGTAGGAACACTGAAGCTTTCTTT	CATRGQGRNTEAFF
TRBJ1-2	NA	TRBV19	TRBD1	TGTGCCAGTAGCCCGACAGGGGAGAGTGGCTACACCTTC	CASSPTGESGYTF
TRBJ2-1	NA	TRBV9	NA	TGTGCCAGCAGCGTACGAAGGGGCGATCCCTACAATGAGCAGTTCTTC	CASSVRRGDPYNEQFF
TRBJ1-2	once	TRBV2	NA	TGTGCCAGCAGTGAAAATTATTTAGGGACAACGAATGGCTACACCTTC	CASSENYLGTTNGYTF
TRBJ2-4	NA	TRBV7-2	NA	TGTGCCAGCAGCTTTCGGACTATCGGGGTAGCCAAAAACATTCAGTACTTC	CASSFRTIGVAKNIQYF
TRBJ2-2	NA	TRBV19	TRBD2	TGTGCCAGTAGTCCTCCGGGACTAGCGGGGGGAGGGGAGCTGTTTTTT	CASSPPGLAGGGELFF
TRBJ1-1	NA	TRBV7-8	TRBD1	TGTGCCAGCAGCAGAGGACAGGGGGCGTTTCGTGAAGCTTTCTTT	CASSRGQGAFREAFF